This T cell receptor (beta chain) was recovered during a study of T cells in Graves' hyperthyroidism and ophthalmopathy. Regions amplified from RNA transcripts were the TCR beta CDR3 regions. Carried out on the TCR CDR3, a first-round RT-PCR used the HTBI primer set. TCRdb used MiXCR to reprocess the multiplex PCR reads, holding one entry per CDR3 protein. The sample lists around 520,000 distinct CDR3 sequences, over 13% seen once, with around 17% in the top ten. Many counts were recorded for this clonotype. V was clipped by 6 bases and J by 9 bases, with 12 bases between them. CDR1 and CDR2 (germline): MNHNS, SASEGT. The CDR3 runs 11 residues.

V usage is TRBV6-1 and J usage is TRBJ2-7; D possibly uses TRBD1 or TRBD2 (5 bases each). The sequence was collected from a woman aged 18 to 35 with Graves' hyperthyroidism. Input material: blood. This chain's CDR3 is CASRGVGMQYF. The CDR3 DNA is TGTGCCAGCAGGGGGGTAGGAATGCAGTACTTC.